These 23 T cell receptor beta chains originate from one sample sequenced in a study of blood T cell repertoires in COVID-19. TCRdb's copy holds only in-frame clones and misses some; the assay was immunoSEQ multiplex PCR. The sample shows approximately 270,000 clones, 86% of them seen only once. Sample: peripheral blood. The origin of the receptors is a man in his forties with active or convalescent COVID-19.

This clone showed up just once. The chain links TRBV5-6 to TRBJ2-1; 11 bases are a match to TRBD2. Germline loops: CDR1 SGHDT, CDR2 YYEEEE. The CDR3 length is 18 residues. V lost 0 bases and J lost 7; bases outside the gene matches: 12. The CDR3 is CASSLERGSGRANNEQFF. CDR3 DNA sequence: TGTGCCAGCAGCTTGGAAAGGGGTAGCGGGAGGGCCAATAATGAGCAGTTCTTC.

The V gene is TRBV5-1, the J gene TRBJ2-5; maybe TRBD2 (5 bases). In germline, CDR1 is SGHRS, CDR2 YFSETQ. CDR3 size: 11 residues. Trimming left V 7 bases short and J 1 base short, with 5 bases between. This CDR3 is CASAGQETQYF. DNA for the CDR3: TGCGCCAGCGCGGGCCAAGAGACCCAGTACTTC.

This clone appeared once. The chain joins TRBV7-9 to TRBJ1-2, with D uncertain. The CDR3 contains 12 residues. Per the germline V gene, CDR1 is SEHNR and CDR2 is FQNEAQ (reference sequence). V lost 2 bases and J 7 bases, leaving 8 bases between the germline ends. The CDR3 protein is CASSLFSSGYTF. The DNA for the CDR3 is TGTGCCAGCAGCTTATTTTCTAGTGGCTACACCTTC.

This chain joins TRBV14 and TRBJ2-7; TRBD1 agrees at 9 bases. Germline loops: CDR1 SGHDN, CDR2 FVKESK. CDR3 length: 14 amino acids. V gave up 4 bases and J gave up 4 bases; unmatched junction bases: 5. The CDR3 DNA reads TGTGCCAGCAGCCCCTCGGGACAGGGTTACGAGCAGTACTTC. Amino acid sequence: CASSPSGQGYEQYF.

The rearrangement joins TRBV7-9 to TRBJ2-5; TRBD1 matches at 8 bases. The CDR3 loop spans 14 amino acids. Germline CDR1 reads SEHNR; CDR2 reads FQNEAQ (reference sequence). V lost 6 bases and J lost 3; bases outside the gene matches: 6. CDR3 DNA sequence: TGTGCCAGCAGTTCCGGACAGGGAAAAGAGACCCAGTACTTC. This gives the protein CASSSGQGKETQYF.

The sample holds one count of this clone. The rearrangement links TRBV11-1 to TRBJ2-2; 7 bases are a match to TRBD1. Germline V CDR1 and CDR2: SGHAT, FQDESV (reference sequence). CDR3 length: 14 residues. V dropped 6 bases and J dropped 7; count of bases not matched to a gene: 8. The CDR3 coding sequence is TGTGCCAGCAGGTCCGGGACAGTAGGCGGGGAGCTGTTTTTT. It codes for CASRSGTVGGELFF.

The J gene is TRBJ1-1, the V gene TRBV14; TRBD1 is a possible D gene (6 bases). Germline CDR1 SGHDN, CDR2 FVKESK. The V end lost 1 base, the J end lost 10 bases, and 16 bases lay between the germline ends. There are 14 residues in the CDR3. The CDR3 DNA is TGTGCCAGCAGCCAAGTAGGCCAGGGGTCATTAGCTTTCTTT. This sequence encodes CASSQVGQGSLAFF.

This sequence joins TRBV28 and TRBJ2-1, with TRBD2 matching 9 bases. Losses at the gene ends were 5 bases for V and 0 bases for J; bases not matched to a gene: 11. The CDR3 spans 18 residues. Germline lookup yields CDR1 MDHEN and CDR2 SYDVKM. For the CDR3, the DNA is TGTGCCAGCAGTCCCCCAGCGGGAGGCCTAAGCTCCTACAATGAGCAGTTCTTC. Translation gives CASSPPAGGLSSYNEQFF.

The rearrangement links TRBV29-1 to TRBJ2-7; perhaps TRBD2 as D (5 bases). V was cut by 7 bases and J by 7 bases, with 5 bases left in between. The CDR3 consists of 8 residues. The V gene's germline CDR1 is SQVTM and CDR2 ANQGSEA. CDR3 in amino acids: CSGGEQYF. The CDR3 region has the DNA TGCAGCGGCGGGGAGCAGTACTTC.

The chain uses TRBV19 and TRBJ1-5; D is uncertain. Germline V CDR1 and CDR2: LNHDA, SQIVND (reference sequence). The V end was cut by 4 bases, the J end by 4 bases, with 11 bases between. This CDR3 comprises 14 residues. CDR3 bases: TGTGCCAGTAGTAAGATAGAACGGAATCAGCCCCAGCATTTT. Protein sequence: CASSKIERNQPQHF.

This chain joins TRBV6-5 and TRBJ2-7; 7 positions match TRBD1. With V trimmed by 0 bases and J by 3 bases, 2 bases remained unmatched. The germline V gene has CDR1 MNHEY and CDR2 SVGAGI. The CDR3 sequence is 14 residues long. CDR3 DNA: TGTGCCAGCAGTTACTCGAGGGACAGCTACGAGCAGTACTTC. Translation gives CASSYSRDSYEQYF.

This chain joins TRBV11-2 and TRBJ2-7; the D gene is possibly TRBD2 (6 bases). Deletions cut 1 base from V and 6 bases from J, with 22 bases between. Germline assignment: CDR1 SGHAT and CDR2 FQNNGV. The CDR3 sequence is 17 residues long. For the CDR3, the DNA is TGTGCCAGCAGCTTAGGTCTGGCGGGACCAAGATCCGGCGAGCAGTACTTC. Protein: CASSLGLAGPRSGEQYF. Complete variable domain (other parts from reference TRBV11-2 and TRBJ2-7): EAGVAQSPRYKIIEKRQSVAFWCNPISGHATLYWYQQILGQGPKLLIQFQNNGVVDDSQLPKDRFSAERLKGVDSTLKIQPAKLEDSAVYLCASSLGLAGPRSGEQYFGPGTRLTVT.

V and J are TRBV24-1 and TRBJ2-1; TRBD2 aligns across 7 bases. The trim removed 5 bases at V and 5 bases at J, leaving 14 bases unmatched. This CDR3 has 17 amino acids. Germline V gene data show CDR1 as KGHDR and CDR2 as SFDVKD. The CDR3 is CATSGRVGTTQNNEQFF. The DNA for the CDR3 is TGTGCCACCAGTGGGCGTGTCGGGACTACCCAAAACAATGAGCAGTTCTTC.

As DNA, the CDR3 is TGCGCCAGCAGCTTGGTTGCAGGGGGTGGAAACACCATATATTTT. Translating gives CASSLVAGGGNTIYF. The J gene is TRBJ1-3, the V gene TRBV5-1; 7 bases map to TRBD1. Germline V lookup: CDR1 SGHRS, CDR2 YFSETQ. The CDR3 covers 15 residues. Germline trimming cut 0 bases from V and 3 bases from J; bases unmatched to any gene: 3. The full variable domain, in which reference TRBV5-1 and TRBJ1-3 provide the parts outside the CDR3, is KAGVTQTPRYLIKTRGQQVTLSCSPISGHRSVSWYQQTPGQGLQFLFEYFSETQRNKGNFPGRFSGRQFSNSRSEMNVSTLELGDSALYLCASSLVAGGGNTIYFGEGSWLTVV.

This clone was detected once. The V gene is TRBV16, the J gene TRBJ1-6; 9 nucleotides match TRBD1. V dropped 2 bases and J dropped 13; count of bases not matched to a gene: 9. This CDR3 is 15 amino acids long. Germline lookup yields CDR1 KGHSY and CDR2 FQNENV. CDR3 coding DNA: TGTGCCAGCAGCCAAAATGGACAGGGGATATCCCCCCTCCACTTT. Amino acids: CASSQNGQGISPLHF.

The chain combines TRBV10-1 with TRBJ1-1; 8 nucleotides agree with TRBD1. V lost 6 bases and J lost 5; bases outside the gene matches: 11. CDR1 is WNHNN, CDR2 SYGVQD, per germline (reference sequence). CDR3 size: 15 residues. The CDR3 loop is CASSDSRTGLTEAFF. DNA for the CDR3: TGCGCCAGCAGCGATTCCCGGACAGGGTTGACTGAAGCTTTCTTT.

The chain employs TRBV19 and TRBJ2-2; 11 bases map to TRBD1. Trimming cost V 4 bases and J 4 bases; bases outside gene matches: 5. Germline-derived CDR1 and CDR2 are LNHDA and SQIVND (reference sequence). The CDR3 sequence is 16 residues long. The CDR3 region is CASSTGQGGFTGELFF. The CDR3 DNA reads TGTGCCAGTAGTACGGGACAGGGGGGCTTCACCGGGGAGCTGTTTTTT.

The CDR3 loop reads CASSLGQGNTF. In DNA form, the CDR3 reads TGTGCCAGCAGTTTAGGACAGGGGAACACCTTC. V is TRBV28 and J is TRBJ1-2, with 9 bases matching TRBD1. CDR1 is MDHEN, CDR2 SYDVKM, per germline. V lost 2 bases to trimming and J lost 12 bases; unmatched junction nucleotides: 1. This CDR3 region has 11 residues.

The chain employs TRBV28 and TRBJ2-7; 8 nucleotides line up with TRBD2. There are 14 residues in the CDR3. The V segment lost 3 bases and the J segment 7 bases; nucleotides outside the gene matches: 8. Germline lookup yields CDR1 MDHEN and CDR2 SYDVKM. The CDR3 bases are TGTGCCAGCAGTTTTTCGGGGGGGCTAAGAGAGCAGTACTTC. Residues: CASSFSGGLREQYF. The variable domain in full, with the rest retrieved from reference TRBV28 and TRBJ2-7, is DVKVTQSSRYLVKRTGEKVFLECVQDMDHENMFWYRQDPGLGLRLIYFSYDVKMKEKGDIPEGYSVSREKKERFSLILESASTNQTSMYLCASSFSGGLREQYFGPGTRLTVT.

This chain joins TRBV6-1 and TRBJ2-7, with D tentatively TRBD2 (5 bases). The CDR3 covers 15 residues. With 3 bases removed from V and 2 bases from J, the gap between germline ends came to 14 bases. Germline CDR1 is MNHNS and CDR2 is SASEGT. The CDR3 loop is CASSDVGPEAYEQYF. CDR3 coding DNA: TGTGCCAGCAGTGATGTCGGCCCGGAGGCCTACGAGCAGTACTTC.

The V call is TRBV6-5, the J call TRBJ2-4, with D possibly being TRBD1 (6 bases). The CDR3 runs to 15 residues. Trimming cost V 6 bases and J 4 bases, with 16 bases left between them. Germline loops: CDR1 MNHEY, CDR2 SVGAGI. Here the CDR3 DNA reads TGTGCCAGCAGACCTGCCGGTGGACAGAAAAACATTCAGTACTTC. Its translation is CASRPAGGQKNIQYF.

V is TRBV18 and J is TRBJ1-1; D remains ambiguous. V was cut by 4 bases and J by 0 bases, with 12 bases left in between. Germline V gene lookup returns CDR1 KGHSH and CDR2 LQKENI. The CDR3 is 15 residues long. CDR3 loop: CASSLNSGVNTEAFF. The DNA for the CDR3 is TGTGCCAGCTCACTCAACTCCGGAGTGAACACTGAAGCTTTCTTT.

The chain carries TRBV11-3 and TRBJ2-7, with D maybe TRBD1 (6 bases). V shed 5 bases and J shed 0 bases, with 17 bases lying between them. This CDR3 comprises 16 residues. The germline CDR1 and CDR2 sequences are SGHNT and YENEEA. CDR3 region: CASSAQVTGSSYEQYF. In nucleotides, the CDR3 is TGTGCCAGCAGCGCCCAGGTGACAGGAAGCTCCTACGAGCAGTACTTC. Full variable domain (outside the CDR3, taken from reference TRBV11-3 and TRBJ2-7): EAGVVQSPRYKIIEKKQPVAFWCNPISGHNTLYWYLQNLGQGPELLIRYENEEAVDDSQLPKDRFSAERLKGVDSTLKIQPAELGDSAVYLCASSAQVTGSSYEQYFGPGTRLTVT.